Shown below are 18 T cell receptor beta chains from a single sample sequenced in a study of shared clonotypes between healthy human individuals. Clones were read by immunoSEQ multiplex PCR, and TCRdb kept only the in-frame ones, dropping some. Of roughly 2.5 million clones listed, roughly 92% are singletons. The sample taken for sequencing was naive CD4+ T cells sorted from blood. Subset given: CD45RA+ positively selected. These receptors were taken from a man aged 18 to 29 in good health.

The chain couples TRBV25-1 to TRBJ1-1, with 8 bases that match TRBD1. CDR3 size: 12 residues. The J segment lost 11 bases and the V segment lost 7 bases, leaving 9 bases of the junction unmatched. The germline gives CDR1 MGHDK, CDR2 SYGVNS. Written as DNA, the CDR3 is TGTGCCAGCAAGTCAGGGGGCTATGGGGCTTTCTTT. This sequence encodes CASKSGGYGAFF.

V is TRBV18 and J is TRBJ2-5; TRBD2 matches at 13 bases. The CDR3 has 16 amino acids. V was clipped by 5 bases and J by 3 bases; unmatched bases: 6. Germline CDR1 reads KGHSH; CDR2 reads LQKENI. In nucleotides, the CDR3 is TGTGCCAGCTCAAGGACTAGCGGGAGTTTGGAAGAGACCCAGTACTTC. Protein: CASSRTSGSLEETQYF.

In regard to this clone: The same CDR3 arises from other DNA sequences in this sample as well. The CDR3 DNA sequence: TGCGCCAGCAGCCAAGAGGGATTCAATCAGCCCCAGCATTTT. Amino acid sequence: CASSQEGFNQPQHF. The V call is TRBV4-1, the J call TRBJ1-5; D not certain. The CDR3 is made up of 14 amino acids. V was shortened by 0 bases and J by 3 bases, with 6 bases between the two germline ends. The V gene's germline CDR1 is MGHRA and CDR2 YSYEKL.

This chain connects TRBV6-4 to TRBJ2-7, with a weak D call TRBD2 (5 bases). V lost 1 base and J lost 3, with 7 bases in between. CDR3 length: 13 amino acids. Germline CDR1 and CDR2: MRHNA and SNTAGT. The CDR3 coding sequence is TGTGCCAGCAGTGACTTTGGACTCTACGAGCAGTACTTC. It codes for CASSDFGLYEQYF.

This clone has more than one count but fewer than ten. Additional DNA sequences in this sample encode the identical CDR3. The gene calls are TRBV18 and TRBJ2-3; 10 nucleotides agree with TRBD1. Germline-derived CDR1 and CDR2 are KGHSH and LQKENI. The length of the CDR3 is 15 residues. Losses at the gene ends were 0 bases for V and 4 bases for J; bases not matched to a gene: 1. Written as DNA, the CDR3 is TGTGCCAGCTCACCACCGGGACAGGGGTCAGATACGCAGTATTTT. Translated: CASSPPGQGSDTQYF.

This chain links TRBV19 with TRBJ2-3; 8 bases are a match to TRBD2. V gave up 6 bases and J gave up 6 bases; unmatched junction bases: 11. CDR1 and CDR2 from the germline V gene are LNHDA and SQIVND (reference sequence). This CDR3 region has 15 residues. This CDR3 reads CASSPIAGYTDTQYF. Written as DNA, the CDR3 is TGTGCCAGTAGCCCTATAGCGGGATATACGGATACGCAGTATTTT.

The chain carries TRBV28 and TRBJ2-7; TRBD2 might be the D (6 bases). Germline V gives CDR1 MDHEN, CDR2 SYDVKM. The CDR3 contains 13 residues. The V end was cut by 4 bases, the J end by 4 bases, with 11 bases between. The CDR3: CASSSGVTYEQYF. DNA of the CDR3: TGTGCCAGCAGTTCGGGGGTTACGTACGAGCAGTACTTC. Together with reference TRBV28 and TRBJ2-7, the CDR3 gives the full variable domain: DVKVTQSSRYLVKRTGEKVFLECVQDMDHENMFWYRQDPGLGLRLIYFSYDVKMKEKGDIPEGYSVSREKKERFSLILESASTNQTSMYLCASSSGVTYEQYFGPGTRLTVT.

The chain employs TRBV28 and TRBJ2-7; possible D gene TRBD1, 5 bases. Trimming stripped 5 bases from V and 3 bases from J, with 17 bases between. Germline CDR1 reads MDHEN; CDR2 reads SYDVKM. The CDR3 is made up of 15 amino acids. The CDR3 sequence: CASSPQTVSDYEQYF. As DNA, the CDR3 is TGTGCCAGCAGTCCTCAGACAGTCTCTGACTACGAGCAGTACTTC.

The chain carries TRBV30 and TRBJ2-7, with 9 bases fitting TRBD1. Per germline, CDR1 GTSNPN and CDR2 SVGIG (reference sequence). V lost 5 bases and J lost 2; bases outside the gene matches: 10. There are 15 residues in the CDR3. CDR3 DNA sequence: TGTGCCTGGGGATCGGGACAGGGATCCCCCTACGAGCAGTACTTC. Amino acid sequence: CAWGSGQGSPYEQYF.

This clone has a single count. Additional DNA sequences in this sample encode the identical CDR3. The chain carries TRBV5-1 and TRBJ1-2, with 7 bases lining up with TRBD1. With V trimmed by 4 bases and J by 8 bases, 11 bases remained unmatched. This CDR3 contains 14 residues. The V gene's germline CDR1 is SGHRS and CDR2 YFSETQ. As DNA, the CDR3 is TGCGCCAGCAGCCTAGGGGGCCAACATTACGGCTACACCTTC. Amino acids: CASSLGGQHYGYTF. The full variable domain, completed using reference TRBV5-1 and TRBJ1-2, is KAGVTQTPRYLIKTRGQQVTLSCSPISGHRSVSWYQQTPGQGLQFLFEYFSETQRNKGNFPGRFSGRQFSNSRSEMNVSTLELGDSALYLCASSLGGQHYGYTFGSGTRLTVV.

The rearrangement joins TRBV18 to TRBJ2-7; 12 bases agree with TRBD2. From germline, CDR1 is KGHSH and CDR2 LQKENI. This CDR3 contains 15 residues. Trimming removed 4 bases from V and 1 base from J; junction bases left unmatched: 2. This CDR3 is CASSQLAGGSYEQYF. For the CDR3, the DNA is TGTGCCAGCTCACAGCTAGCGGGGGGGTCCTACGAGCAGTACTTC.

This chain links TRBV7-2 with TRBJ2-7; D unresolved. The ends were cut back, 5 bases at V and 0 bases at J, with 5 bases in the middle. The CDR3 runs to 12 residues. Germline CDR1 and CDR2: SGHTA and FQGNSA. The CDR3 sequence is CASSASSYEQYF. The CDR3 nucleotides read TGTGCCAGCAGCGCGAGCTCCTACGAGCAGTACTTC.

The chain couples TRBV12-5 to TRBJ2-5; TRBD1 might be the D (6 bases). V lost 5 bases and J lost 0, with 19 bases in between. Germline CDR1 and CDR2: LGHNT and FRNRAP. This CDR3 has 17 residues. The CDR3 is CASGGVAGTPYQETQYF. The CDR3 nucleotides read TGTGCTAGTGGTGGAGTAGCTGGGACACCGTACCAAGAGACCCAGTACTTC.

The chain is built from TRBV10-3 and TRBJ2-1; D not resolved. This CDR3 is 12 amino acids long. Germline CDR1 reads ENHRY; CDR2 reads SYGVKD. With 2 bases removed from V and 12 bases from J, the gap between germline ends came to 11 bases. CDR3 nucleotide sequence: TGTGCCATCAGTGAGATGCGTGGGGTGCAGTTCTTC. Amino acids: CAISEMRGVQFF.

CDR3 DNA: TGTGCCACTGAGGCGGCGGTGCCCTTTACAGCGAACACCGGGGAGCTGTTTTTT. This gives the protein CATEAAVPFTANTGELFF. The chain joins TRBV11-3 to TRBJ2-2; D unclear. The CDR3 consists of 18 residues. The ends were cut back, 10 bases at V and 0 bases at J, with 24 bases in the middle. The germline gives CDR1 SGHNT, CDR2 YENEEA.

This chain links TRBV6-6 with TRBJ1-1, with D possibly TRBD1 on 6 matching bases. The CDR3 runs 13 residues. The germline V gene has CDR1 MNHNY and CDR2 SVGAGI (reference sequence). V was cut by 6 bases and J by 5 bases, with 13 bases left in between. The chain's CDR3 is CASSGGDWTEAFF. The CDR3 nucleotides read TGTGCCAGCAGCGGGGGCGACTGGACTGAAGCTTTCTTT.

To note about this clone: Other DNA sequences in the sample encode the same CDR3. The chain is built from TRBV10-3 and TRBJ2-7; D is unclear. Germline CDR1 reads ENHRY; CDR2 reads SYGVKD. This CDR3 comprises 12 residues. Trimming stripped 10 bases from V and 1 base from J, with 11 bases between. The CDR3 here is CATRTDSYEQYF. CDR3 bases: TGTGCCACCAGGACGGATTCCTACGAGCAGTACTTC.

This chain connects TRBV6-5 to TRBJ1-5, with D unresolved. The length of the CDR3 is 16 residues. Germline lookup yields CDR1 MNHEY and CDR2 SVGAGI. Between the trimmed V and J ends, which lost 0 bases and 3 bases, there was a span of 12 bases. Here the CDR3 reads CASSYSLPGNNQPQHF. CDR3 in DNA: TGTGCCAGCAGTTACTCCTTGCCGGGAAACAATCAGCCCCAGCATTTT.